This T cell receptor (beta chain) was captured by sequencing in a study of T-cell memory formation after mild COVID-19. TCRdb processed the 5' RACE reads anew with MiXCR; each CDR3 protein has one entry. Of under 300,000 distinct CDR3 sequences listed, 8% to 9.5% were seen once; the top ten hold around 21%. Germline lookup yields CDR1 DFQATT and CDR2 SNEGSKA (reference sequence). Between the trimmed V and J ends, which lost 0 bases and 3 bases, there was a span of 11 bases. This CDR3 spans 15 amino acids. The sequenced sample was PBMCs or a T cell subset sorted from them (not recorded which). The chain employs TRBV20-1 and TRBJ1-4; no clear D. The source of this sequence is a man aged 18 to 29 who had mild COVID-19 (a few samples of this study predate the infection). Cell type and time point are not known. DNA of the CDR3: TGCAGTGCTAGAGATCCGGGCGGCTCTAATGAAAAACTGTTTTTT. Its translation is CSARDPGGSNEKLFF.